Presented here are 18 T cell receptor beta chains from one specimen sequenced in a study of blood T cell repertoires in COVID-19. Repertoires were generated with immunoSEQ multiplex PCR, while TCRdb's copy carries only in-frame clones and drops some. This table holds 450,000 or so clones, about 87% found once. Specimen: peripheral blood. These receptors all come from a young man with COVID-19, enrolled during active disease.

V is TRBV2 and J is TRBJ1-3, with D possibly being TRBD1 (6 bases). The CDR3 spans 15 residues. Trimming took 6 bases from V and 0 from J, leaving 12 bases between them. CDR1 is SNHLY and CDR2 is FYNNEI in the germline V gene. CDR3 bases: TGTGCCAGCAGATGGACAGAAAACTCTGGAAACACCATATATTTT. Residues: CASRWTENSGNTIYF. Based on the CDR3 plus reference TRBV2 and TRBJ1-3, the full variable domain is EPEVTQTPSHQVTQMGQEVILRCVPISNHLYFYWYRQILGQKVEFLVSFYNNEISEKSEIFDDQFSVERPDGSNFTLKIRSTKLEDSAMYFCASRWTENSGNTIYFGEGSWLTVV.

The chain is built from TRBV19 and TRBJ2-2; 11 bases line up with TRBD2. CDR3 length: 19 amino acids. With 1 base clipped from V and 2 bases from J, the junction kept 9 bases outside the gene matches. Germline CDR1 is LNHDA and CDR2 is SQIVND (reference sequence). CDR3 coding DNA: TGTGCCAGTAGTATAGCATGGTTCACTAGCGGGGGAAACACCGGGGAGCTGTTTTTT. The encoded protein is CASSIAWFTSGGNTGELFF.

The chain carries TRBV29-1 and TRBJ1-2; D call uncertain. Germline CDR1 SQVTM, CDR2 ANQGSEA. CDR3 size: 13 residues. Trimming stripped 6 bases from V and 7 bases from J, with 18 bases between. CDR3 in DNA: TGCAGCGTCTCCGGCGACTCTTCGGGTGGCTACACCTTC. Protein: CSVSGDSSGGYTF.

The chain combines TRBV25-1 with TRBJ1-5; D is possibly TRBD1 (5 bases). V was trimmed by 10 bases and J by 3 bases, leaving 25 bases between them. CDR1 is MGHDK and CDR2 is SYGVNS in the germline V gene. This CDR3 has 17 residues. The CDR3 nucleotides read TGTGCCACCCCCGGCCTTTGGGTGGGGGGATCCAATCAGCCCCAGCATTTT. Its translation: CATPGLWVGGSNQPQHF.

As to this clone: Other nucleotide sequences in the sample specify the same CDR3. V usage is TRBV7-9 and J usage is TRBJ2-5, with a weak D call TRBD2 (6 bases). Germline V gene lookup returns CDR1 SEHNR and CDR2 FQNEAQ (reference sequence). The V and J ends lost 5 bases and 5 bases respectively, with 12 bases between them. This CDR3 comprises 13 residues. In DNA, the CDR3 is TGTGCCAGCAGCCCCGGGGGTACGGAGACCCAGTACTTC. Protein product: CASSPGGTETQYF.

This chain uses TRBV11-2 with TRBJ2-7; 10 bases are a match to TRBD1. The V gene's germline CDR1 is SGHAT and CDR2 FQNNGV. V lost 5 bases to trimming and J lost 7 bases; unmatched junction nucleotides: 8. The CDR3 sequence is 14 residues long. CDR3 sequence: CASSKSGTGVEQYF. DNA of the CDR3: TGTGCCAGCAGCAAATCCGGGACAGGGGTAGAGCAGTACTTC. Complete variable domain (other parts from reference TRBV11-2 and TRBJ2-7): EAGVAQSPRYKIIEKRQSVAFWCNPISGHATLYWYQQILGQGPKLLIQFQNNGVVDDSQLPKDRFSAERLKGVDSTLKIQPAKLEDSAVYLCASSKSGTGVEQYFGPGTRLTVT.

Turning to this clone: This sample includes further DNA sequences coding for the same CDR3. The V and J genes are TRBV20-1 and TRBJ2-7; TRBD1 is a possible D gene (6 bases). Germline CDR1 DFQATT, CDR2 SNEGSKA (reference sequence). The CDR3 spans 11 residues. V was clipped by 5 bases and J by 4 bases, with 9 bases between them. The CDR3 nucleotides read TGCAGTGCTTCGACAGGTTACGAGCAGTACTTC. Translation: CSASTGYEQYF.

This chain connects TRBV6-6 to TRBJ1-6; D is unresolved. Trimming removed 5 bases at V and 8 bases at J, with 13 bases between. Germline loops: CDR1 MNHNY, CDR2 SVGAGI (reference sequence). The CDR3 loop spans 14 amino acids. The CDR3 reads CASSPLRPDSPLHF. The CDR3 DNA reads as TGTGCCAGCAGTCCGTTGCGCCCCGATTCACCCCTCCACTTT.

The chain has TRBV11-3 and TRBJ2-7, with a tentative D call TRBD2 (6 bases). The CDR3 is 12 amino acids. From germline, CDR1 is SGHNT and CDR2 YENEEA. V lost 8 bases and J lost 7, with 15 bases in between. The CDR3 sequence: CASATTGEEQYF. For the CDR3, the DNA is TGTGCCAGCGCTACTACGGGGGAAGAGCAGTACTTC.

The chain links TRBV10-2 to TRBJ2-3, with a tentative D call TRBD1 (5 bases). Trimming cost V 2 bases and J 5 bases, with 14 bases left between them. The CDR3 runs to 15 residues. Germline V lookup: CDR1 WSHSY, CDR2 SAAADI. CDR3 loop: CASSEGGAGLDTQYF. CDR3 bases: TGCGCCAGCAGTGAGGGCGGCGCAGGGCTAGATACGCAGTATTTT.

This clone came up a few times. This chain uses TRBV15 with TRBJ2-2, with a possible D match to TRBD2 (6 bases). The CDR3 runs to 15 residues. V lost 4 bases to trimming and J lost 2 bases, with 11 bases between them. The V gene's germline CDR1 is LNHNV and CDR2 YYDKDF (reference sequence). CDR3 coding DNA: TGTGCCACCAGCAACCCACTAGCTAACACCGGGGAGCTGTTTTTT. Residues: CATSNPLANTGELFF.

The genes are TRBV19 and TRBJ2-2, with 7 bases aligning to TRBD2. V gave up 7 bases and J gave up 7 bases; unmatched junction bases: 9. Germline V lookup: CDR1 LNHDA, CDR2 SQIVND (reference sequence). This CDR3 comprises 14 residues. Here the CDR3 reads CASNPWGGGGELFF. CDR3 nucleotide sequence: TGTGCCAGTAACCCGTGGGGGGGTGGCGGGGAGCTGTTTTTT.

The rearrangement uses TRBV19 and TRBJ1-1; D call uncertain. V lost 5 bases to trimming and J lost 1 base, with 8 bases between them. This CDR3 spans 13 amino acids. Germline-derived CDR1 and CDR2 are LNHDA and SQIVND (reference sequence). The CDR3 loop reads CASSYGQNTEAFF. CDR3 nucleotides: TGTGCCAGTAGTTATGGGCAGAACACTGAAGCTTTCTTT. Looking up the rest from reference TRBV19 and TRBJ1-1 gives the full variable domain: DGGITQSPKYLFRKEGQNVTLSCEQNLNHDAMYWYRQDPGQGLRLIYYSQIVNDFQKGDIAEGYSVSREKKESFPLTVTSAQKNPTAFYLCASSYGQNTEAFFGQGTRLTVV.

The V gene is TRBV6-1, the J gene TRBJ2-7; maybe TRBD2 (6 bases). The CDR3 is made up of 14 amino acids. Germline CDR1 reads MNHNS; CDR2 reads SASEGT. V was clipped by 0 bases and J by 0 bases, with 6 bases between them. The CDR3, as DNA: TGTGCCAGCAGTGAAGCGGGGGGCTCCTACGAGCAGTACTTC. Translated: CASSEAGGSYEQYF.

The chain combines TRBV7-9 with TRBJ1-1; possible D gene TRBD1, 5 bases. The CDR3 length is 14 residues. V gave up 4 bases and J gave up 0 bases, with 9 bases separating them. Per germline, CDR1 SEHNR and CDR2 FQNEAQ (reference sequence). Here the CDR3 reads CASSWGDMNTEAFF. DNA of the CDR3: TGTGCCAGCAGCTGGGGCGATATGAACACTGAAGCTTTCTTT.

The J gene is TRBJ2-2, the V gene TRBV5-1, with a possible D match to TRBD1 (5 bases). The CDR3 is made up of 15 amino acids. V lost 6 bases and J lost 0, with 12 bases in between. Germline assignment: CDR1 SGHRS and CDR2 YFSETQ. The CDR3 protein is CASKGDNSNTGELFF. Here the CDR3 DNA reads TGCGCCAGCAAAGGGGATAATTCGAACACCGGGGAGCTGTTTTTT.

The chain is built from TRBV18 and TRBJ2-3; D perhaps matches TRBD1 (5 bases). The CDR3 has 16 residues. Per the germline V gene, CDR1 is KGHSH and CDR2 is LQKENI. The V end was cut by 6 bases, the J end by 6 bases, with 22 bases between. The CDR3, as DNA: TGTGCCAGCTCTCAGGATTGGGCAGGGTTCGGGGATACGCAGTATTTT. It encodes CASSQDWAGFGDTQYF.

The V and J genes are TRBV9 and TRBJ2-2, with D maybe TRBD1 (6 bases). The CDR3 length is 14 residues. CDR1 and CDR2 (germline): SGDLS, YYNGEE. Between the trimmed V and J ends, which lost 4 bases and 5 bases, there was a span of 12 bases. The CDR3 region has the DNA TGTGCCAGCAGCCCCTCAGGGGTAACCGGGGAGCTGTTTTTT. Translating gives CASSPSGVTGELFF.